This is a list of T cell receptor beta chains from one sample in a study of post-analysis software for immune sequencing data. TCRdb itself ran the PCR reads through MiXCR, one entry per CDR3 protein. The repertoire has some 500,000 distinct CDR3 sequences, approximately 46% of them found once; the top ten carry 9.5% to 13%. What was sequenced was blood. These receptors were obtained from a girl aged 10 to 17 with multiple sclerosis. CDR3s include the opening cysteine and the closing phenylalanine or tryptophan.

CDR3: CASSSGLGNSYEQYF
V: TRBV28
J: TRBJ2-7

CDR3: CASSLDTNHGYTF
V: TRBV11-2
J: TRBJ1-2

CDR3: CASSPVGAVYEQYF
V: TRBV12-3/TRBV12-4
J: NA

CDR3: CASSLDGKGAYTEAFF
V: TRBV5-1
J: TRBJ1-1

CDR3: CSAPSGRAQYNEQFF
V: TRBV20-1
J: TRBJ2-1

CDR3: CSELAGSYNEQYF
V: TRBV20-1
J: TRBJ2-7

CDR3: CSARASYNEQFF
V: TRBV20-1
J: TRBJ2-1

CDR3: CASIPPGARGPDTQYF
V: TRBV6-1
J: TRBJ2-3

CDR3: CASRSLSNTEAFF
V: TRBV11-2
J: TRBJ1-1

CDR3: CSVGHRGAPGLTVQETQYF
V: TRBV29-1
J: TRBJ2-5

CDR3: CAAQRENTGELFF
V: TRBV4-2
J: TRBJ2-2

CDR3: CAGSQGSGRAADTQYF
V: TRBV4-3
J: TRBJ2-3

CDR3: CSVEDAAGGGWENEQFF
V: TRBV29-1
J: TRBJ2-1

CDR3: CASSLTSVRSYEQYF
V: TRBV7-6
J: TRBJ2-7

CDR3: CASSYSIPGQGGDTQYF
V: TRBV6-5
J: TRBJ2-3

CDR3: CSARENLDRGDTEAFF
V: TRBV20-1
J: TRBJ1-1

CDR3: CASSSGGRLGEQYF
V: TRBV7-3
J: TRBJ2-7

CDR3: CASSTTTSGPTYEQYF
V: TRBV7-9
J: TRBJ2-7

CDR3: CASSWALAGVLNEQFF
V: TRBV5-6
J: TRBJ2-1

CDR3: CASSRVGAENQPQHF
V: TRBV27
J: TRBJ1-5

CDR3: CASSYSDNERGQPQHF
V: TRBV6-2/TRBV6-3
J: TRBJ1-5

CDR3: CASSDRDAQETQYF
V: TRBV2
J: TRBJ2-5

CDR3: CASSPIRAGYGYTF
V: TRBV12-3/TRBV12-4
J: TRBJ1-2

CDR3: CASNAGITDTQYF
V: TRBV28
J: TRBJ2-3

CDR3: CASTTSQGTNYNEQFF
V: TRBV7-9
J: TRBJ2-1

CDR3: CASRVDREDTEAFF
V: TRBV28
J: TRBJ1-1

CDR3: CASSVGWGREVNEQFF
V: TRBV9
J: TRBJ2-1

CDR3: CTSILSRMAEQFF
V: TRBV7-9
J: TRBJ2-1

CDR3: CSASRTSGYNEQYF
V: TRBV20-1
J: TRBJ2-7

CDR3: CASSFRTSGNDEQFF
V: TRBV5-1
J: TRBJ2-1

CDR3: CSALQGSNEQFF
V: TRBV20-1
J: TRBJ2-1

CDR3: CASGTPSGAQETQYF
V: TRBV9
J: TRBJ2-5

CDR3: CSATQSSSYEQYF
V: TRBV20-1
J: TRBJ2-7

CDR3: CASSEGLAGAPSSYNEQFF
V: TRBV2
J: TRBJ2-1

CDR3: CASIAGSVYEQYF
V: TRBV7-2
J: TRBJ2-7

CDR3: CSVEKGGTDTQYF
V: TRBV29-1
J: TRBJ2-3

CDR3: CASSQPPGQGAQETQYF
V: TRBV4-2
J: TRBJ2-5

CDR3: CASSLARSGDYEQYF
V: TRBV12-3/TRBV12-4
J: TRBJ2-7

CDR3: CASSLERTSVDEQFF
V: TRBV7-7
J: TRBJ2-1

CDR3: CSARQGRTQYF
V: TRBV20-1
J: TRBJ2-5

CDR3: CSEKRPGRAAEQFF
V: TRBV29-1
J: TRBJ2-1

CDR3: CASSLGHRESQETQYF
V: TRBV27
J: TRBJ2-5

CDR3: CSVEGGFVTSGGSSTDTQYF
V: TRBV29-1
J: TRBJ2-3

CDR3: CASSLTGGSSSSYGYTF
V: TRBV7-3
J: TRBJ1-2

CDR3: CASSLSGGGLSYEQYF
V: TRBV7-2
J: NA

CDR3: CASSLDHSGAYEQYF
V: TRBV11-3
J: TRBJ2-7

CDR3: CASSEAGGGYEQYF
V: TRBV10-2
J: TRBJ2-7

CDR3: CSVKANEQFF
V: TRBV29-1
J: TRBJ2-1